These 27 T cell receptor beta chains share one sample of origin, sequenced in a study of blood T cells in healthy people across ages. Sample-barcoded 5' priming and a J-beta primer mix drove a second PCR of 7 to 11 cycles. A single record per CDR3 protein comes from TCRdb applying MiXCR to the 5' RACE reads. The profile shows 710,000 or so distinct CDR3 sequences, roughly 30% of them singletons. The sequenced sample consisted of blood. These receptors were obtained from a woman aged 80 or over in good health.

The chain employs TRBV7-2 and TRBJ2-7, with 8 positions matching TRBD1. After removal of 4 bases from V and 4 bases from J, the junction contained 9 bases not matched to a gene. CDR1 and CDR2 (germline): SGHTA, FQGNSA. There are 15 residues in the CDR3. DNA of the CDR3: TGTGCCAGCAGCTCCAATCCGGGACAGGATTACGAGCAGTACTTC. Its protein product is CASSSNPGQDYEQYF.

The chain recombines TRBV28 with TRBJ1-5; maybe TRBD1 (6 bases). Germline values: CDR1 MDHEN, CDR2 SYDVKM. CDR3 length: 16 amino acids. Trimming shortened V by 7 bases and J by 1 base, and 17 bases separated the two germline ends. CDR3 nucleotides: TGTGCCAGCAAGGGGGGGGGCGCGGGGAGCAATCAGCCCCAGCATTTT. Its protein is CASKGGGAGSNQPQHF.

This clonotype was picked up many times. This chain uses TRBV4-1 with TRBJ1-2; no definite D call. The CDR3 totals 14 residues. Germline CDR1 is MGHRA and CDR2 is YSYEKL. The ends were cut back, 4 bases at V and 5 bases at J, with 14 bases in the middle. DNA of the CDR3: TGCGCCAGCAGCCCAGTAGACAAGGAGTATGGCTACACCTTC. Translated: CASSPVDKEYGYTF.

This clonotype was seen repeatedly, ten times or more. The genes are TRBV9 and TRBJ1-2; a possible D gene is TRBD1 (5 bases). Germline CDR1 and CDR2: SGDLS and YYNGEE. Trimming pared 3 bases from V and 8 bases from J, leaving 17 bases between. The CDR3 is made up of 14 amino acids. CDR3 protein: CASSADSGRAGYTF. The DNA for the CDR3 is TGTGCCAGCAGCGCAGACAGCGGCAGGGCGGGCTACACCTTC.

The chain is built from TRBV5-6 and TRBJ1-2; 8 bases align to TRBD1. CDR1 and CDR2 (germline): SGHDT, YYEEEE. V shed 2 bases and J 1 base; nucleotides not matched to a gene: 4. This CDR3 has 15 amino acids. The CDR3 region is CASSLQGVINYGYTF. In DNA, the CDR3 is TGTGCCAGCAGCTTACAGGGGGTTATTAACTATGGCTACACCTTC.

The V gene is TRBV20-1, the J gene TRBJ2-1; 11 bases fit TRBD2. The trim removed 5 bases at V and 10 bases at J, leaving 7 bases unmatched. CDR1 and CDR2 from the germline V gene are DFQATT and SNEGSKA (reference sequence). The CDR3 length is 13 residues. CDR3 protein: CSAHRGLADEQFF. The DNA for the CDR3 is TGCAGTGCTCACAGGGGACTAGCGGACGAGCAGTTCTTC.

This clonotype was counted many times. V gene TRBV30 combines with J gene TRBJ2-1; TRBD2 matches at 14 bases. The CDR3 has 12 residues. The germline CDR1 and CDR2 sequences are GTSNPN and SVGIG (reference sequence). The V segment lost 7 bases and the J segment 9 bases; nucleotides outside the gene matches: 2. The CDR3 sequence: CALGLAGVEQFF. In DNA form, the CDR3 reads TGTGCCTTGGGACTAGCGGGGGTTGAGCAGTTCTTC.

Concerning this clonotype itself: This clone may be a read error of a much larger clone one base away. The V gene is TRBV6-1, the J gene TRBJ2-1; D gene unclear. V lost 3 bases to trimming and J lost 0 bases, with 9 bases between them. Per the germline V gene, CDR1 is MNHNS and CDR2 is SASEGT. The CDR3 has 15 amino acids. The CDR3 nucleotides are TGTGCCAGCAGTGAGGGCCACCTCTCCTACAATGAGCAGTTCTTC. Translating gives CASSEGHLSYNEQFF.

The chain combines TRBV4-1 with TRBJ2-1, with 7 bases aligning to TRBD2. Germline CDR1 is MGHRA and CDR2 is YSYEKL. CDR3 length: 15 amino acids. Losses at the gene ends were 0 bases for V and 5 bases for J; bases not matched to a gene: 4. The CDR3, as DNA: TGCGCCAGCAGCCAAGATGCTAGCGGCCACAATGAGCAGTTCTTC. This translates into CASSQDASGHNEQFF.

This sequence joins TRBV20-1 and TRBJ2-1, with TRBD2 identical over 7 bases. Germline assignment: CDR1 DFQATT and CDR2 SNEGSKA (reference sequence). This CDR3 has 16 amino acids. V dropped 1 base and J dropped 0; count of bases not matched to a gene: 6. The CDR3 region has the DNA TGCAGTGCTAGAGTCCCGCGGGGGAGCTCCTACAATGAGCAGTTCTTC. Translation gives CSARVPRGSSYNEQFF.

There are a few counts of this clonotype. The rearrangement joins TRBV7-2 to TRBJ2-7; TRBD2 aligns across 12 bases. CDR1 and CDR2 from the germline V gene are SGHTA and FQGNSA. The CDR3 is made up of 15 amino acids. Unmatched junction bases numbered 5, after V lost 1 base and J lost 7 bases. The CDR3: CASSLVGTSGFEQYF. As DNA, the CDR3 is TGTGCCAGCAGCTTAGTCGGGACTAGCGGGTTTGAGCAGTACTTC.

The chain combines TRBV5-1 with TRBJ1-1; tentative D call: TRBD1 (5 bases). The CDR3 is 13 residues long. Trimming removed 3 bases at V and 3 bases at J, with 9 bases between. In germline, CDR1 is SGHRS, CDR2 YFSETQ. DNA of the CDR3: TGCGCCAGCAGCTACACGACAGACACTGAAGCTTTCTTT. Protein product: CASSYTTDTEAFF.

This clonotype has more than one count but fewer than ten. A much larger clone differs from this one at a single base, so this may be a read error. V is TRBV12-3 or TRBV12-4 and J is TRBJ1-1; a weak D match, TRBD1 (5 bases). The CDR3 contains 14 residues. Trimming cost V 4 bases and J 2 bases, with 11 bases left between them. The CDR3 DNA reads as TGTGCCAGCAGTTGCGGGGGTGGAAACACTGAAGCTTTCTTT. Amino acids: CASSCGGGNTEAFF.

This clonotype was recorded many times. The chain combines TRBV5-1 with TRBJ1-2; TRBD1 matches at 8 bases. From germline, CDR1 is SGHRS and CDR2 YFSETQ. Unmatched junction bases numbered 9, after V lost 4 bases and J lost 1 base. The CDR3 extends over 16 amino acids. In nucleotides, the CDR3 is TGCGCCAGCAGCCCCCGGACAGGGACGAATAACTATGGCTACACCTTC. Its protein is CASSPRTGTNNYGYTF. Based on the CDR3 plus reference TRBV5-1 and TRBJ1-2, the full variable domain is KAGVTQTPRYLIKTRGQQVTLSCSPISGHRSVSWYQQTPGQGLQFLFEYFSETQRNKGNFPGRFSGRQFSNSRSEMNVSTLELGDSALYLCASSPRTGTNNYGYTFGSGTRLTVV.

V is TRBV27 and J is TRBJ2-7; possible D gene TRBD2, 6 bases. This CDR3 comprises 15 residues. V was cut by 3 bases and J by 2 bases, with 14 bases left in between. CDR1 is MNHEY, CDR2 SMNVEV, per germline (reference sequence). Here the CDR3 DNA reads TGTGCCAGCAGTTTTGCCGGGAGACGGACCTACGAGCAGTACTTC. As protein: CASSFAGRRTYEQYF.

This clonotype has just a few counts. CDR3 in amino acids: CSARGDRGEDEKLFF. As DNA, the CDR3 is TGCAGTGCTAGAGGGGACAGGGGGGAGGATGAAAAACTGTTTTTT. The V and J genes are TRBV20-1 and TRBJ1-4; TRBD1 matches at 11 bases. The CDR3 totals 15 residues. V lost 1 base, J lost 6 bases, and 4 bases stayed unmatched. Germline loops: CDR1 DFQATT, CDR2 SNEGSKA (reference sequence).

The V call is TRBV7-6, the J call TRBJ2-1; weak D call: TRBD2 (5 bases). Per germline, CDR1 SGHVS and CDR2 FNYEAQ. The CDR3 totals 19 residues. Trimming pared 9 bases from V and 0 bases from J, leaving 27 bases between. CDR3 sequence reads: CASSARLTRSGPSYNEQFF. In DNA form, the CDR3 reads TGTGCCAGTAGCGCCCGACTTACCCGGAGCGGCCCCTCCTACAATGAGCAGTTCTTC.

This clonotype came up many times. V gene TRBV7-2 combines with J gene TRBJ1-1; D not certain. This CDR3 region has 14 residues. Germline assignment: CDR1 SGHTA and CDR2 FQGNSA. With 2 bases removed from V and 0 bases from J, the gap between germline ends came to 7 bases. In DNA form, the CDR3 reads TGTGCCAGCAGCTTAAGGGTAATGAACACTGAAGCTTTCTTT. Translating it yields CASSLRVMNTEAFF.

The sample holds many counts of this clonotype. The CDR3 here is CATSGGELETQYF. CDR3 DNA: TGTGCCACCAGCGGGGGGGAGTTAGAGACCCAGTACTTC. The genes are TRBV15 and TRBJ2-5; 7 bases align to TRBD2. Losses at the gene ends were 5 bases for V and 4 bases for J; bases not matched to a gene: 4. This CDR3 region has 13 residues. Germline lookup yields CDR1 LNHNV and CDR2 YYDKDF (reference sequence).

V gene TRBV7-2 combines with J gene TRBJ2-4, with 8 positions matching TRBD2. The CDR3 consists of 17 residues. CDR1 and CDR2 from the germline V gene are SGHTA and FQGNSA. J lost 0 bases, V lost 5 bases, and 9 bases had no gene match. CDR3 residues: CASSARSGKGAKNIQYF. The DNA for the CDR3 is TGTGCCAGCAGCGCACGTAGCGGGAAGGGAGCCAAAAACATTCAGTACTTC.

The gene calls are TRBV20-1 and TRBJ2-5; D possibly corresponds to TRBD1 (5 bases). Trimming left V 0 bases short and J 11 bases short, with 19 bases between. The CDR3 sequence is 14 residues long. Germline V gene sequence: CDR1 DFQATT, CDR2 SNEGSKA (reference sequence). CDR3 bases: TGCAGTGCTAGAGATGGGGCCACAGGCCATGAGCAGTACTTC. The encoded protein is CSARDGATGHEQYF.

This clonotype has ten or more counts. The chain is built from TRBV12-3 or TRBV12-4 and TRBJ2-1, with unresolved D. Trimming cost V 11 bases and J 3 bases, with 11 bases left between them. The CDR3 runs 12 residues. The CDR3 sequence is CAGANDYNEQFF. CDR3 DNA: TGTGCCGGCGCCAACGACTACAATGAGCAGTTCTTC.

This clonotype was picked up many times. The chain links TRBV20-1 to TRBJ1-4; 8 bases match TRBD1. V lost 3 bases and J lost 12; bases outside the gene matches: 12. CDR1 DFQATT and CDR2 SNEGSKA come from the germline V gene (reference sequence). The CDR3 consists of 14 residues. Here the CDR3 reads CSASRQGATYELFF. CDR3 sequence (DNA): TGCAGTGCTAGCCGTCAGGGGGCAACTTATGAACTGTTTTTT.

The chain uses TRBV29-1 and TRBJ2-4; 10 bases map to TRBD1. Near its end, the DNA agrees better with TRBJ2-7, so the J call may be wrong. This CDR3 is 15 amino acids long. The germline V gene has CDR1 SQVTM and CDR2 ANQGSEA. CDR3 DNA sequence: TGCAGCGTTGAAGGGGGACAGGGGCATCCCTACGAGCAGTACTTC. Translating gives CSVEGGQGHPYEQYF.

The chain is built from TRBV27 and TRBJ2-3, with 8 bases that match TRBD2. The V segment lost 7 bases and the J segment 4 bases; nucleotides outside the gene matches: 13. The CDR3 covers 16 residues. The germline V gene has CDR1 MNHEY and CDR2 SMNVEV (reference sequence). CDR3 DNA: TGTGCCAGCAAGGGACGGGACGGGGGGGAGGCAGATACGCAGTATTTT. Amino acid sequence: CASKGRDGGEADTQYF.

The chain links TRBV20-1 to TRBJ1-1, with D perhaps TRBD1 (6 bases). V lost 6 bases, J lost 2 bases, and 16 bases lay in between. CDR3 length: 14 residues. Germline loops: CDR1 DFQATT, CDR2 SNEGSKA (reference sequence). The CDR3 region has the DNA TGCAGTGCAGGAAAGAGCAGGGGCAACACTGAAGCTTTCTTT. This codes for CSAGKSRGNTEAFF.

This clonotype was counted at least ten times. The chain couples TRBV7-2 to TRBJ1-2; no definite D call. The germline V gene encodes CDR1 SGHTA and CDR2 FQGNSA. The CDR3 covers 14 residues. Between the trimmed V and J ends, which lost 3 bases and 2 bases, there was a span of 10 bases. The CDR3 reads CASSLGRRNYGYTF. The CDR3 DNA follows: TGTGCCAGCAGCTTGGGCAGACGGAACTATGGCTACACCTTC.